The clone carrying this T cell receptor (beta chain) was seen repeatedly, ten times or more. The data originate from a study of T cells in Graves' hyperthyroidism and ophthalmopathy. This CDR3 is 15 amino acids long. From germline, CDR1 is KGHSH and CDR2 LQKENI. The V gene lost 4 bases and the J gene lost 2 bases, with 12 bases spanning the gap. Using RNA transcripts as the source, TCR beta CDR3 regions were amplified. The TCR CDR3 was amplified in a first-round RT-PCR using the HTBI primer set. TCRdb reprocessed the multiplex PCR reads via MiXCR and lists one record per CDR3 protein. The repertoire holds 250,000 to 300,000 distinct CDR3 sequences, with 13% as singletons.

The rearrangement uses TRBV18 and TRBJ2-1; D may be TRBD1 (5 bases). This clonotype was obtained from a woman in her 30s with Graves' hyperthyroidism that later progressed to Graves' ophthalmopathy. The material sequenced was blood. The CDR3: CASSRSRGAYNEQFF. Here the CDR3 DNA reads TGTGCCAGCTCACGGTCAAGGGGCGCCTACAATGAGCAGTTCTTC.